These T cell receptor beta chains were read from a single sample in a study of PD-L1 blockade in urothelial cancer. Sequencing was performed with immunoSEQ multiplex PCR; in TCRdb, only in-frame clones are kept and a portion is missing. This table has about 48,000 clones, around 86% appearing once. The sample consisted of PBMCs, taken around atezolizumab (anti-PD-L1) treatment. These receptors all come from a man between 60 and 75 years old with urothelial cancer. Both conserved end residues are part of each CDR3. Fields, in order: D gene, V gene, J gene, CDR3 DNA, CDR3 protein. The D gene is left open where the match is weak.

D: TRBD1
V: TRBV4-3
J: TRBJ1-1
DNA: TGCGCCAGCAGCCAAAGGACAGGGGATGAAGCTTTCTTT
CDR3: CASSQRTGDEAFF

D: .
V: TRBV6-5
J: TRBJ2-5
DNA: TGTGCCAGCAGTTACTCTGCAGGGGCCGTAGAGACCCAGTACTTC
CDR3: CASSYSAGAVETQYF

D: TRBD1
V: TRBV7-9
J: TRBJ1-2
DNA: TGTGCCAGCAGCTTACTCCAGGGGGCGTCCTATGGCTACACCTTC
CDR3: CASSLLQGASYGYTF

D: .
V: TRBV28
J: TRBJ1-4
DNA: TGTGCCAGCAGTTTATTCGGGGGGACTAATGAAAAACTGTTTTTT
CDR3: CASSLFGGTNEKLFF

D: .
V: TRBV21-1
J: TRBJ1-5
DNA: TGTGCCAGCGCCCCGGTTGATAAAGGGGATTGGCAGCCCCAGCATTTT
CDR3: CASAPVDKGDWQPQHF

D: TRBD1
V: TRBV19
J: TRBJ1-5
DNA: TGTGCCAGTAGTATCACTGGACAGGGGGGCCAATCGCCCCAGCATTTT
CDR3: CASSITGQGGQSPQHF

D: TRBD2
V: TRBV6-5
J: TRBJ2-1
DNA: TGTGCCAGCACCATTATAGCGGGGGGGCGCGAGCAGTTCTTC
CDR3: CASTIIAGGREQFF

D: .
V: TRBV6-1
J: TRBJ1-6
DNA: TGTGCCAGCAGTTTGGGCAATAATTCACCCCTCCACTTT
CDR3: CASSLGNNSPLHF

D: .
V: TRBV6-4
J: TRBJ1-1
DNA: TGTGCCAGCAGTGTGGGGGCAGCGAACACTGAAGCTTTCTTT
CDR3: CASSVGAANTEAFF

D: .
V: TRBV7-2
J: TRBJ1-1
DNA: TGTGCCAGCAGCTTAGAAGTACAGCCGCACACTGAAGCTTTCTTT
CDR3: CASSLEVQPHTEAFF

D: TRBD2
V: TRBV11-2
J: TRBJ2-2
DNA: TGTGCCAGCAGCTCTAGACTAGCGGGGGCCGCCGGGGAGCTGTTTTTT
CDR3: CASSSRLAGAAGELFF

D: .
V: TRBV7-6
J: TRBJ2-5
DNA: TGTGCCAGCAGCCGTACAGGAGTACCACAAGAGACCCAGTACTTC
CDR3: CASSRTGVPQETQYF

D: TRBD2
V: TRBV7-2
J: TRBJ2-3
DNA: TGTGCCAGCAGCTCCCGCCGGACTAGCGGGGGCTCAGATACGCAGTATTTT
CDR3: CASSSRRTSGGSDTQYF

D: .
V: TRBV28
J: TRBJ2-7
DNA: TGTGCCAGCAGATACGGGATCCCCTACGAGCAGTACTTC
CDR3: CASRYGIPYEQYF

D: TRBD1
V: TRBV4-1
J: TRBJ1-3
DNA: TGCGCCAGCAGCCAAACCATGACAGGGTTGGCTGGAAACACCATATATTTT
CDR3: CASSQTMTGLAGNTIYF